A single sample gave rise to the 5 T cell receptor beta chains below, sequenced in a study of OX40 agonist ivuxolimab in advanced cancers. The table came from immunoSEQ multiplex PCR; TCRdb's copy has only in-frame clones and leaves some out. Of under 45,000 clones in the sample, 80% were seen once. The sample here was CD4+ or CD8+ T cells sorted from blood, taken in a trial of the OX40 agonist ivuxolimab. These receptors were obtained from an adult with an advanced solid tumor such as melanoma, head and neck, liver or kidney cancer.

The V and J genes are TRBV5-4 and TRBJ1-2, with D possibly TRBD1 on 6 matching bases. This CDR3 spans 14 amino acids. Germline values: CDR1 SGHNT, CDR2 YYREEE (reference sequence). The V end lost 3 bases, the J end lost 6 bases, and 15 bases lay between the germline ends. CDR3 sequence: CASSSQGLGDGYTF. As DNA, the CDR3 is TGTGCCAGCAGCTCACAGGGATTAGGGGATGGCTACACCTTC.

The chain uses TRBV5-1 and TRBJ2-7, with D uncertain. The CDR3 loop spans 8 amino acids. V was clipped by 7 bases and J by 6 bases, with 2 bases between them. Germline CDR1 reads SGHRS; CDR2 reads YFSETQ. CDR3 bases: TGCGCCAGCTCCGAGCAGTACTTC. It is translated as CASSEQYF. The whole variable domain, remainder taken from reference TRBV5-1 and TRBJ2-7, is KAGVTQTPRYLIKTRGQQVTLSCSPISGHRSVSWYQQTPGQGLQFLFEYFSETQRNKGNFPGRFSGRQFSNSRSEMNVSTLELGDSALYLCASSEQYFGPGTRLTVT.

The chain employs TRBV6-6 and TRBJ2-3, with 8 bases identical to TRBD2. In germline, CDR1 is MNHNY, CDR2 SVGAGI (reference sequence). This CDR3 is built from 15 residues. Trimming took 5 bases from V and 4 from J; bases not matched to a gene: 8. In DNA, the CDR3 is TGTGCCAGCAGTCAGGGACTAGGGAAGGCAGATACGCAGTATTTT. This sequence encodes CASSQGLGKADTQYF.

This chain links TRBV7-2 with TRBJ2-7; D is undetermined. Trimming took 1 base from V and 3 from J, leaving 7 bases between them. The CDR3 covers 13 residues. CDR1 and CDR2 from the germline V gene are SGHTA and FQGNSA. CDR3 coding DNA: TGTGCCAGCAGCTTAGAAAGGATCTACGAGCAGTACTTC. Its translation is CASSLERIYEQYF.

The chain combines TRBV10-3 with TRBJ1-4; D is undetermined. The CDR3 totals 15 residues. CDR1 and CDR2 (germline): ENHRY, SYGVKD. V was pared by 3 bases and J by 0 bases, with 8 bases between. The CDR3 is CAISEEQATNEKLFF. As DNA, the CDR3 is TGTGCCATCAGTGAAGAGCAAGCAACTAATGAAAAACTGTTTTTT.